This T cell receptor (beta chain) came from a study of cytomegalovirus exposure and HLA in healthy donors. Turning to the study itself: The 95 to 150 validation repertoires were produced on the same platform as the approximately 670 repertoires of the first cohort. This was reported in a later analysis. Whole-study findings and limits: The classifier reportedly diagnosed cytomegalovirus status with high sensitivity and specificity. Many donors shared some public TCRs, even though most TCR sequences were rare.

In the case of this clone: No antigen is known for it.

V lost 5 bases, J lost 5 bases, and 3 bases stayed unmatched. Per germline, CDR1 MGHDK and CDR2 SYGVNS. CDR3 length equals 14 residues. TCRdb's copy holds only in-frame clones and misses some; the assay was immunoSEQ multiplex PCR. This table holds about 130,000 clones, about 93% found once. V gene TRBV25-1 combines with J gene TRBJ1-6; 7 nucleotides agree with TRBD1. The material sequenced was PBMCs. The receptor was isolated from a woman aged 18-29 years in good health and CMV-seronegative. This chain's CDR3 is CASSQTGHNSPLHF. The CDR3 coding sequence is TGTGCCAGCAGTCAGACAGGGCATAATTCACCCCTCCACTTT.